These 9 T cell receptor beta chains were sequenced from one sample in a study of cytomegalovirus exposure and HLA in healthy donors. PCR primers comprised 60 Vbeta and 13 Jbeta primers. The data were produced by immunoSEQ multiplex PCR, yet TCRdb's version contains in-frame clones alone and is incomplete. The sample lists under 250,000 clones, about 80% seen once, with around 0.63% in the top ten. Sequencing input: PBMCs. These receptors came from a young man in good health and CMV-seronegative.

The J gene is TRBJ2-1, the V gene TRBV27; unclear D gene. The CDR3 sequence is 13 residues long. Trimming removed 3 bases at V and 7 bases at J, with 10 bases between. Germline V gene data show CDR1 as MNHEY and CDR2 as SMNVEV (reference sequence). The CDR3 DNA reads TGTGCCAGCAGTTTCATACCAGTTAATGAGCAGTTCTTC. Residues: CASSFIPVNEQFF.

The chain recombines TRBV10-2 with TRBJ2-3; 7 nucleotides align to TRBD2. The CDR3 spans 13 residues. Per germline, CDR1 WSHSY and CDR2 SAAADI. Trimming at V came to 4 bases and at J to 7 bases, leaving 5 bases not matched to a gene. The CDR3 sequence: CASSGSGGHTQYF. The CDR3 nucleotides are TGCGCCAGCAGTGGCTCGGGAGGCCATACGCAGTATTTT.

The chain carries TRBV28 and TRBJ2-5; D is possibly TRBD2 (6 bases). The CDR3 sequence is 12 residues long. V was cut by 7 bases and J by 7 bases, with 13 bases left in between. Per germline, CDR1 MDHEN and CDR2 SYDVKM. This chain's CDR3 is CASNRLGWTQYF. The CDR3, as DNA: TGTGCCAGCAATCGACTAGGGTGGACCCAGTACTTC.

The genes are TRBV5-1 and TRBJ1-1; D gene unclear. Trimming left V 5 bases short and J 1 base short, with 9 bases between. Germline CDR1 is SGHRS and CDR2 is YFSETQ. The CDR3 consists of 13 residues. CDR3 nucleotide sequence: TGCGCCAGCAGTGAGGAGCAGAACACTGAAGCTTTCTTT. This translates into CASSEEQNTEAFF.

V and J are TRBV6-6 and TRBJ2-7; 10 bases fit TRBD2. Germline assignment: CDR1 MNHNY and CDR2 SVGAGI (reference sequence). With 6 bases clipped from V and 6 bases from J, the junction kept 8 bases outside the gene matches. The CDR3 totals 14 residues. The CDR3 nucleotides read TGTGCCAGCAGCTTAGCGGGAGGTTTGGGCGAGCAGTACTTC. Protein sequence: CASSLAGGLGEQYF.

The chain couples TRBV21-1 to TRBJ2-7; the D call in the table, TRBD2, was not verified against the DNA. TRBV21-1 is noted as a pseudogene. This CDR3 spans 14 amino acids. The CDR3 coding sequence is TGTGCCAGCAGCGGGGGGTCCCCGTTCTACGAGCAGTACTTC. Translated: CASSGGSPFYEQYF.

The V and J genes are TRBV5-4 and TRBJ1-2, with 12 nucleotides matching TRBD1. The ends lost 5 bases at V and 8 bases at J; junction bases unmatched: 7. Germline-derived CDR1 and CDR2 are SGHNT and YYREEE (reference sequence). The CDR3 sequence is 14 residues long. The CDR3 DNA is TGTGCCAGCAGGGGGACAGGGGGCGGTAGGGGCTACACCTTC. Its translation is CASRGTGGGRGYTF.

The chain links TRBV7-9 to TRBJ2-7; 9 positions match TRBD1. J lost 0 bases, V lost 3 bases, and 3 bases had no gene match. The CDR3 covers 15 residues. Germline CDR1 SEHNR, CDR2 FQNEAQ (reference sequence). CDR3 residues: CASSFGQGISYEQYF. The CDR3 DNA follows: TGTGCCAGCAGCTTCGGACAGGGGATCTCCTACGAGCAGTACTTC.

A word on this clone: One junction end does not reproduce the germline sequence, and a read error may be involved. This chain links TRBV7-7 with TRBJ1-1; 10 bases agree with TRBD1. This CDR3 spans 17 amino acids. Germline CDR1 and CDR2: SSHAT and FNYEAQ (reference sequence). This CDR3 reads CASSLALSRQGAGEAFF. CDR3 nucleotides: TGTGCTAGCAGCTTAGCATTATCGCGACAGGGGGCGGGTGAAGCTTTCTTT.